The rows below give T cell receptor beta chains drawn from one sample of a study of cytomegalovirus exposure and HLA in healthy donors. Method: immunoSEQ multiplex PCR; TCRdb's copy keeps in-frame clones and lacks some. The repertoire includes 75,000 to 90,000 clones, approximately 75% of them detected once, and 4% to 4.5% sits in the top ten. Sequencing was carried out using PBMCs. The receptors here all came from a man aged 60 to 69 in good health and CMV-seronegative. Both conserved end residues are part of each CDR3. D genes are given only for firm matches. Rows give clone size only sometimes, using once, few, many, or a class for an expanded clone.

TGTGCCGGGGAAACAGGAATGAACACTGAAGCTTTCTTT | CAGETGMNTEAFF | . | . | TRBJ1-1 | TRBV7-9
TGTGCCAGCAGCCAAGTCGGCGGGGGCAACAATGAGCAGTTCTTC | CASSQVGGGNNEQFF | once | . | TRBJ2-1 | TRBV14
TGTGCCAGCAGCTTATCTCCGGGACACTATAATTCACCCCTCCACTTT | CASSLSPGHYNSPLHF | . | . | TRBJ1-6 | TRBV5-4
TGTGCCAGCAGTGAAGGATCGGGGGTCGCAACTAATGAAAAACTGTTTTTT | CASSEGSGVATNEKLFF | . | . | TRBJ1-4 | TRBV6-1
TGCGCCAGCAGGGACAGGGGGGCCGGGGAGCTGTTTTTT | CASRDRGAGELFF | . | TRBD1 | TRBJ2-2 | TRBV5-1
TGCGCCAGCAGCTTGCACGGAGAGACCCAGTACTTC | CASSLHGETQYF | . | . | TRBJ2-5 | TRBV5-1
TGTGCCAGTACCCCCAGGGGGTCAGGGAATGAAAAACTGTTTTTT | CASTPRGSGNEKLFF | once | TRBD1 | TRBJ1-4 | TRBV19
TGTGCCAGTAGCGGGGACCAAGAGACCCAGTACTTC | CASSGDQETQYF | . | . | TRBJ2-5 | TRBV19
TGTGCCAGCAGCCCCCGGGGACACCCGAACACCGGGGAGCTGTTTTTT | CASSPRGHPNTGELFF | . | . | TRBJ2-2 | TRBV9
TGTGCCAGCAGCGTAGTCCCTAGCACAGATACGCAGTATTTT | CASSVVPSTDTQYF | . | . | TRBJ2-3 | TRBV9
TGTGCCAGCAGCCCCCCCGGACTAGCGGGGGGGCCGGGAGAGACCCAGTACTTC | CASSPPGLAGGPGETQYF | . | TRBD2 | TRBJ2-5 | TRBV4-2
TGCAGCGCTCAAGAGGGGCAGGGGAAGGAGCATTTT | CSAQEGQGKEHF | few | . | TRBJ1-5 | TRBV29-1
TGTGCCAGCAGCCCGCACTTGACTGGGTGGGCAGATACGCAGTATTTT | CASSPHLTGWADTQYF | once | . | TRBJ2-3 | TRBV14
TGTGCCAGCAGCTTAGTTGGCGGGGGGGCGTCGGGGGAGCTGTTTTTT | CASSLVGGGASGELFF | . | TRBD2 | TRBJ2-2 | TRBV7-6
TGTGCCAGCAGCTTGATAGCGGGAGCCTCCTACAATGAGCAGTTCTTC | CASSLIAGASYNEQFF | . | TRBD2 | TRBJ2-1 | TRBV7-3
TGTGCCAGCAGGTTGGGACAGGGAGCGGCCTACGAGCAGTACTTC | CASRLGQGAAYEQYF | . | TRBD1 | TRBJ2-7 | TRBV6-5
TGTGCCAGCAGCTTTAGGGGCGGGGGGGAATTAGCAGATACGCAGTATTTT | CASSFRGGGELADTQYF | . | TRBD2 | TRBJ2-3 | TRBV7-8
TGTGCCAGCAGTGAAGCCGTTTGGACTAGGTCCGCGAACACCGGGGAGCTGTTTTTT | CASSEAVWTRSANTGELFF | . | TRBD2 | TRBJ2-2 | TRBV2
TGTGCCAGCAGCTTAGGACAGGACTTTGAGCAGTACTTC | CASSLGQDFEQYF | . | . | TRBJ2-7 | TRBV11-1
TGTGCCAGCAGTGTAGCGGGGGATTCCTACGAGCAGTACTTC | CASSVAGDSYEQYF | . | TRBD2 | TRBJ2-7 | TRBV25-1
TGTGCCTGGAGTGTAAGTCGGGGACTCTATGGCTACACCTTC | CAWSVSRGLYGYTF | . | . | TRBJ1-2 | TRBV30
TGCGCCAGCAGCCAACCAGACAGGGGCCCTTATAGCAATCAGCCCCAGCATTTT | CASSQPDRGPYSNQPQHF | . | TRBD1 | TRBJ1-5 | TRBV4-1